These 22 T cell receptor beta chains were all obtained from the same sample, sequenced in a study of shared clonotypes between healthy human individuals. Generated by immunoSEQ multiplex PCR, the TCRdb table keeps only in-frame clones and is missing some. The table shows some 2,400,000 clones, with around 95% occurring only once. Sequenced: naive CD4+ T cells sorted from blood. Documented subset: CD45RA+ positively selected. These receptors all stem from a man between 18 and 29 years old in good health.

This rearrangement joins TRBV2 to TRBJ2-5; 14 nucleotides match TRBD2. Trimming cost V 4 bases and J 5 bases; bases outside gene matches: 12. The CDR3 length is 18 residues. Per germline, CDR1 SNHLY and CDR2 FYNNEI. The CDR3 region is CASSVLLGLAGVRETQYF. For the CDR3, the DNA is TGTGCCAGCAGTGTTTTGTTGGGACTAGCGGGAGTCCGGGAGACCCAGTACTTC.

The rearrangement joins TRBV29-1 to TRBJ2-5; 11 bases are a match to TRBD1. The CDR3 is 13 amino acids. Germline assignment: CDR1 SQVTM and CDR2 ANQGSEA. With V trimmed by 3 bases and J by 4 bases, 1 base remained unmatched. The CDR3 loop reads CSVDGQGAETQYF. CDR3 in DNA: TGCAGCGTTGATGGACAGGGGGCAGAGACCCAGTACTTC.

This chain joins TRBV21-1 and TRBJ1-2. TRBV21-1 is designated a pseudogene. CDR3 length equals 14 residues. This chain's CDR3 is CASRGWGGTYGYTF. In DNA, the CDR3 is TGTGCCAGCAGGGGGTGGGGAGGGACCTATGGCTACACCTTC.

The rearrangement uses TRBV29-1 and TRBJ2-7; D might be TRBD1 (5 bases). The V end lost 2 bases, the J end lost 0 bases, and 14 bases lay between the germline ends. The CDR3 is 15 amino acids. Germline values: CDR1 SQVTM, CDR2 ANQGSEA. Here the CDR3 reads CSVELSDRTSYEQYF. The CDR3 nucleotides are TGCAGCGTTGAATTATCCGACAGAACCTCCTACGAGCAGTACTTC.

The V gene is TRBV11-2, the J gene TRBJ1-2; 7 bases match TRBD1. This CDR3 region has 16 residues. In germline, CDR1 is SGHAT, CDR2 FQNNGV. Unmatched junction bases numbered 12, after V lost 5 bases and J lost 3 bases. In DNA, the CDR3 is TGTGCCAGCAGCCCTAACCGGGACAGCCGCTACTATGGCTACACCTTC. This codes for CASSPNRDSRYYGYTF.

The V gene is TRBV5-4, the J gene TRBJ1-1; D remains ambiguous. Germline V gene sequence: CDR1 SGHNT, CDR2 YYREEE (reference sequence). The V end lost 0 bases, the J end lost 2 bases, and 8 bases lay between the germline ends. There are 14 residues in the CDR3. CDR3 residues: CASSLGMGNTEAFF. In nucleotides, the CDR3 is TGTGCCAGCAGCTTGGGTATGGGAAACACTGAAGCTTTCTTT. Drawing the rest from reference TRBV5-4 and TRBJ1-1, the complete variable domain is ETGVTQSPTHLIKTRGQQVTLRCSSQSGHNTVSWYQQALGQGPQFIFQYYREEENGRGNFPPRFSGLQFPNYSSELNVNALELDDSALYLCASSLGMGNTEAFFGQGTRLTVV.

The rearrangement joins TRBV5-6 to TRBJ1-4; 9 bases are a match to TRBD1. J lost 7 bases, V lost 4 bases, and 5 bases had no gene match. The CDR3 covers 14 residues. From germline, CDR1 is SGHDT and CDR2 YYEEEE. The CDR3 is CASSRDRVGEKLFF. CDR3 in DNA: TGTGCCAGCAGCCGGGACAGGGTCGGTGAAAAACTGTTTTTT.

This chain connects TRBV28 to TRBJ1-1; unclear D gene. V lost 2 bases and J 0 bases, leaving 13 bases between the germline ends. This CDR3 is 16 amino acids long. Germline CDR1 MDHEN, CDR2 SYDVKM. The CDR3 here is CASSLVGRPMNTEAFF. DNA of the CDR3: TGTGCCAGCAGTTTAGTTGGACGGCCAATGAACACTGAAGCTTTCTTT.

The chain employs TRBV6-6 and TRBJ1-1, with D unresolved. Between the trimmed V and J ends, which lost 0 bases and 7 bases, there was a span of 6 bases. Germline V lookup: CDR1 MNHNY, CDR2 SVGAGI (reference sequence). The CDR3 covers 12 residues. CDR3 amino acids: CASSYSKGEAFF. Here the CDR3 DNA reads TGTGCCAGCAGTTACTCCAAGGGTGAAGCTTTCTTT.

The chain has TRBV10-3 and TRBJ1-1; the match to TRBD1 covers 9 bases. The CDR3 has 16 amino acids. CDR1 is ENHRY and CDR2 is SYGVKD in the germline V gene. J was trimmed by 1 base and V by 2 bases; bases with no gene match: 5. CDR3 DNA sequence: TGTGCCATCAGTGAGCCTCCGGGACAGGGGAACACTGAAGCTTTCTTT. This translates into CAISEPPGQGNTEAFF.

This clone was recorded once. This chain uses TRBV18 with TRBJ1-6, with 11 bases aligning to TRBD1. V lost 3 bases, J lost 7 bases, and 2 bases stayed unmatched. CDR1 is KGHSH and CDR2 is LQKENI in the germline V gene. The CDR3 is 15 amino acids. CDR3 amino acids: CASSPDRGQNSPLHF. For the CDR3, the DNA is TGTGCCAGCTCACCGGACAGGGGGCAAAATTCACCCCTCCACTTT.

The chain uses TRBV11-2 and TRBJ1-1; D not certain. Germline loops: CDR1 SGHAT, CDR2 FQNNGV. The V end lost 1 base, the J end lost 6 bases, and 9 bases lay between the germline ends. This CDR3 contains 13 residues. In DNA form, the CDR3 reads TGTGCCAGCAGCTTAGCACAGTATGCTGAAGCTTTCTTT. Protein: CASSLAQYAEAFF.

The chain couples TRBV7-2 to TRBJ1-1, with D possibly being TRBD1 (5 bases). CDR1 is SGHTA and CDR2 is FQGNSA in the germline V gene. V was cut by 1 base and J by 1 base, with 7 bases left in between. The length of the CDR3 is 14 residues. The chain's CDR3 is CASSLGTPNTEAFF. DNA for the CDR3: TGTGCCAGCAGCTTAGGGACACCGAACACTGAAGCTTTCTTT.

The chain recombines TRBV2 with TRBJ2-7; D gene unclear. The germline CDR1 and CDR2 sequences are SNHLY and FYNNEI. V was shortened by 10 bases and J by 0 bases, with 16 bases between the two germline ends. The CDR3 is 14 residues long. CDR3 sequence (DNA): TGTGCCACCACCGAACCCGATAGCTCCTACGAGCAGTACTTC. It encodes CATTEPDSSYEQYF. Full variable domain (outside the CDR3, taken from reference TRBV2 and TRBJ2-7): EPEVTQTPSHQVTQMGQEVILRCVPISNHLYFYWYRQILGQKVEFLVSFYNNEISEKSEIFDDQFSVERPDGSNFTLKIRSTKLEDSAMYFCATTEPDSSYEQYFGPGTRLTVT.

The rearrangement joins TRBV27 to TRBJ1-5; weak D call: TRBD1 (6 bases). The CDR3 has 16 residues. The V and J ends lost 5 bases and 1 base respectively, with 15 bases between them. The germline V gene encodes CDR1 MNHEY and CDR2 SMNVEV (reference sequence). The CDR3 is CASSKDSGSSNQPQHF. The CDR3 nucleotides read TGTGCCAGCAGTAAGGACAGTGGGTCGAGCAATCAGCCCCAGCATTTT.

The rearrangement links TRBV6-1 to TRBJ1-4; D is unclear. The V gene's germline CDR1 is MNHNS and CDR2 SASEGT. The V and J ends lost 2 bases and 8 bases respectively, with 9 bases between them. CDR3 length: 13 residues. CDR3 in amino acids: CASSEPETEKLFF. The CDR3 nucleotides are TGTGCCAGCAGTGAACCAGAAACGGAAAAACTGTTTTTT.

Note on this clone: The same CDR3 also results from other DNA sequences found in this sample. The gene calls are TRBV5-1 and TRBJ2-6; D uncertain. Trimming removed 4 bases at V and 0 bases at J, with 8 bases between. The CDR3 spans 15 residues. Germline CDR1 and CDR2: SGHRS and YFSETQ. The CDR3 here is CASSDGLSGANVLTF. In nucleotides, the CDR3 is TGCGCCAGCAGCGACGGTCTCTCTGGGGCCAACGTCCTGACTTTC. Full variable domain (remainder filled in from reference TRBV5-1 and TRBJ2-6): KAGVTQTPRYLIKTRGQQVTLSCSPISGHRSVSWYQQTPGQGLQFLFEYFSETQRNKGNFPGRFSGRQFSNSRSEMNVSTLELGDSALYLCASSDGLSGANVLTFGAGSRLTVL.

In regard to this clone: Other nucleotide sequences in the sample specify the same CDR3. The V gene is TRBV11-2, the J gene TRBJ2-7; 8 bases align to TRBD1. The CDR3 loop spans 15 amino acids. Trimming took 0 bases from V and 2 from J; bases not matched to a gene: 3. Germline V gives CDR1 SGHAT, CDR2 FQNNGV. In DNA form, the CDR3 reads TGTGCCAGCAGCTTAGATTCGACAGGGGCCTACGAGCAGTACTTC. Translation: CASSLDSTGAYEQYF.

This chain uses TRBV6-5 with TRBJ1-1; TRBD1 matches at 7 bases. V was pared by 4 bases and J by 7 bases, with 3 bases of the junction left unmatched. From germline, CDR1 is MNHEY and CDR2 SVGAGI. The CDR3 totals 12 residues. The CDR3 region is CASSFRTGEAFF. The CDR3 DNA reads TGTGCCAGCAGTTTTCGGACAGGTGAAGCTTTCTTT.

Here the CDR3 reads CASSPTIDEQFF. The CDR3 DNA is TGTGCCAGCAGTCCCACTATAGATGAGCAGTTCTTC. This chain links TRBV28 with TRBJ2-1; D is ambiguous. The germline gives CDR1 MDHEN, CDR2 SYDVKM. The ends were cut back, 5 bases at V and 8 bases at J, with 10 bases in the middle. The length of the CDR3 is 12 residues.

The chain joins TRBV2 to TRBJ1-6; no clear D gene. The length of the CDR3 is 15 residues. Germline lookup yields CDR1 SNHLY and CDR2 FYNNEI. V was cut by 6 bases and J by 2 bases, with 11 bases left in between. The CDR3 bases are TGTGCCAGCAGCGCCGAGAGGCCCTATAATTCACCCCTCCACTTT. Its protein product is CASSAERPYNSPLHF.

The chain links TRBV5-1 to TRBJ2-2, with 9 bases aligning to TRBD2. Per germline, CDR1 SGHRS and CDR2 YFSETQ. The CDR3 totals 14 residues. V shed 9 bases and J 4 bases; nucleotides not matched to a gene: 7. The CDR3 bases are TGCGCCACCCTGCCAGCGGGAGGCACCGGGGAGCTGTTTTTT. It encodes CATLPAGGTGELFF.